A selection of T cell receptor beta chains follows, all from one sample in a study of OX40 agonist ivuxolimab in advanced cancers. Repertoires were generated with immunoSEQ multiplex PCR, while TCRdb's copy carries only in-frame clones and drops some. The sample includes about 84,000 clones, around nine tenths of them seen just once. The sample was CD4+ or CD8+ T cells sorted from blood, taken in a trial of the OX40 agonist ivuxolimab. These receptors were obtained from an adult with an advanced solid tumor such as melanoma, head and neck, liver or kidney cancer. Each CDR3 is given without its conserved first and last residue. Each record gives: J gene, V gene, CDR3 protein.

>TRBJ2-5|TRBV7-9
ASSLGGSQETQY
>TRBJ1-1|TRBV6-6
ASSVTPNTEAF
>TRBJ2-7|TRBV5-1
ASSAGGWTSGNYEQY
>TRBJ2-2|TRBV5-1
ASSLNTGELF
>TRBJ2-3|TRBV5-4
ASSSLAGGTDTQY
>TRBJ2-3|TRBV6-6
ASSHTDTQY
>TRBJ1-2|TRBV18
ASSPSGQGYGYT
>TRBJ2-7|TRBV7-2
ASSSPLTGGTYEQY
>TRBJ2-4|TRBV28
ASSLAGGHTDIQY
>TRBJ2-7|TRBV28
ASSLTGTYEQY
>TRBJ2-7|TRBV28
ASSGQGNLEQY
>TRBJ2-7|TRBV6-1
ASSRREGSYEQY
>TRBJ1-5|TRBV5-1
ASSLTGNQPQH
>TRBJ2-2|TRBV6-5
ASRRQGPAAGELF
>TRBJ1-1|TRBV5-4
ASSLGLLNTEAF
>TRBJ1-1|TRBV10-1
ASSETAGVTEAF
>TRBJ2-3|TRBV28
ASSSPTRNTDTQY
>TRBJ1-2|TRBV5-1
ASSLEGDGYT
>TRBJ2-3|TRBV2
ASSPDSRSSTDTQY
>TRBJ1-5|TRBV6-4
ASSEGGWGQPQH
>TRBJ2-1|TRBV10-3
AIRTFWGSDNEQF
>TRBJ1-1|TRBV28
ASSSGPTEAF
>TRBJ1-4|TRBV5-6
ASSLRGDATNEKLF
>TRBJ2-7|TRBV28
ASNTPGQGKSEQY
>TRBJ2-1|TRBV5-4
ASTKRTSGSIEQF
>TRBJ2-7|TRBV28
ASSSSGTGSYEQY
>TRBJ2-7|TRBV7-9
ASVPGQGSYEQY
>TRBJ2-1|TRBV4-2
ASSQAATSQYNEQF
>TRBJ1-2|TRBV27
ASSIWVGDHFNYGYT
>TRBJ1-1|TRBV7-9
ASSGTEAF
>TRBJ1-4|TRBV18
ASSPKANEKLF
>TRBJ2-5|TRBV7-3
ASSKNTGSQETQY
>TRBJ1-4|TRBV5-1
ASSGPTGSTNEKLF
>TRBJ2-2|TRBV5-5
ASSLVGQPNTGELF
>TRBJ1-6|TRBV6-5
ASSLLGQGGSPLH
>TRBJ2-1|TRBV6-1
ASSVDRGNDEQF
>TRBJ1-2|TRBV6-5
ASMGFGGGYGYT